The T cell receptor (beta chain) under discussion was sequenced for a study of blood T cell repertoires in COVID-19. Study in general: PBMCs, B-cell-depleted T cells, or T cells provided the cDNA or gDNA that made up the material.

Germline CDR1 is MNHEY and CDR2 is SVGAGI. V was shortened by 4 bases and J by 7 bases, with 13 bases between the two germline ends. The CDR3 totals 14 residues. Method: immunoSEQ multiplex PCR; TCRdb's copy keeps in-frame clones and lacks some. The sample has some 83,000 clones; around 80% are singletons. This sequence joins TRBV6-5 and TRBJ2-2; possible D gene TRBD1, 5 bases. Sequencing was performed on peripheral blood. The source of this sequence is a human donor in a cohort sampled during active COVID-19. In DNA form, the CDR3 reads TGTGCCAGCAGTTGGCAGGGAAAGGACGGGGAGCTGTTTTTT. It codes for CASSWQGKDGELFF.